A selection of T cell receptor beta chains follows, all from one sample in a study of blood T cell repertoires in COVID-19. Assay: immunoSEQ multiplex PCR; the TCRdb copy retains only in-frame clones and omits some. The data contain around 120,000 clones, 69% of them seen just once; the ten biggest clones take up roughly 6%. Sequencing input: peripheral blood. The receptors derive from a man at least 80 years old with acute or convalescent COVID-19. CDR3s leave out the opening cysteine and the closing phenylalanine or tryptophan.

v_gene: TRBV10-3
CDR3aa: AISDQGNNEQF

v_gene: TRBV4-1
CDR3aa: ASTQTSGRSDEQF

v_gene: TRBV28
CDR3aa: ASGLAEHNEQF

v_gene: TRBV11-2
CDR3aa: ASSLSGGRRNEQF

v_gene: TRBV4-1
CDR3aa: ARSRLAGPNTGELF

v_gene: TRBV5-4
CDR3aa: ASSSAGQSYYEQY

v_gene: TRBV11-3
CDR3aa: ASSARGDTQY

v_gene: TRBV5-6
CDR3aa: ASSTLTSGNTGELF

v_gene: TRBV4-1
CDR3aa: ASSQDAGNTIY

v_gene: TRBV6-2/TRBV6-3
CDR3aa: ASSYGGVNTEAF

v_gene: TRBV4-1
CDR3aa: ASSPRRAGGHGGELF

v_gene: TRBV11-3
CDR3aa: ASSPGLAGGTDTQY

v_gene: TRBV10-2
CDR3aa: ASSGRAGGPRETQY

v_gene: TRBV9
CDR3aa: ASSPHFARGRSGANVLT

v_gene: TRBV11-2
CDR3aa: ASSFGLALDEQF

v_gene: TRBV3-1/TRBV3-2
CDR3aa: ASRRTSGRTYEQY

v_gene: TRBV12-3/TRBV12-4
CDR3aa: ATAERGPEKLF

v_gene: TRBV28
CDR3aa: ASTIPTGANQPQH

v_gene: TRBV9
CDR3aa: ASSVEVTGRNTIY

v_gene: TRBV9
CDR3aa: ASSVDGDFEQY

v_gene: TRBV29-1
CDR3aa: SVSQGSYNSPLH

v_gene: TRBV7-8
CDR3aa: ASSLGGSRFGNQPQH

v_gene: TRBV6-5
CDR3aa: ASSYSGQTNSYEQY

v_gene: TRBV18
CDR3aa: ASSPTGGAGKNIQY

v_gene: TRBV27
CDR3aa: ASSPRDRGSNQPQH

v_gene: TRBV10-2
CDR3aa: ASSPGLAFEQY

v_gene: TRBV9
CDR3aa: ASSVRVEPSTGELF

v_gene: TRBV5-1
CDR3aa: ASSGQSVPNTGELF

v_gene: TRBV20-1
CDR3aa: SASASSGNYNEQF

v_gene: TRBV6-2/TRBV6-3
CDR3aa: ASSPAGTSGRIGHNEQF

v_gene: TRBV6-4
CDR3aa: ASSERGGDTQY

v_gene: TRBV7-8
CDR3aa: ASSRDRDEQY

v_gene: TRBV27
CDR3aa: ASSVSGVHEQY

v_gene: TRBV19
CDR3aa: ASSRPGLAEYNEQF

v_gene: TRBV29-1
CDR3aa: SVAGQVIGYT

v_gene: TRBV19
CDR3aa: ASRFSGNQPQH

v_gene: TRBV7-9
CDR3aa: ASSLASVEQY

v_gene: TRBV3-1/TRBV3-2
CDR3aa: ASSQNLAGVDTQY

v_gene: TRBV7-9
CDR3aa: ASSSGQGSYNEQF

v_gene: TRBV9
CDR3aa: ASSVEENQPQH

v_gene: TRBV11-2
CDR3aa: ASSQRARGDTQY

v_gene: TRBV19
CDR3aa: ASSIATTVNTEAF

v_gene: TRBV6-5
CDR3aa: ASSRGYEQY

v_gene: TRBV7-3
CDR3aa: ASRIAEGMTGELF

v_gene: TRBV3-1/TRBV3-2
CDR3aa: ASSGPYEQY

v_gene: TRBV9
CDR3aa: ASIGQGDQPQH

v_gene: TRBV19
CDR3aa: ASMGPGQGRETQY

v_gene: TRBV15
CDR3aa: ATSRELRSGTEAF

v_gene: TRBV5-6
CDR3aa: ASSQTDRANTGELF

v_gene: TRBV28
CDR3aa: ASNGEWSSYNSPLH